This TCR beta chain derives from a study of T cells after yellow fever vaccination. Trimming stripped 5 bases from V and 7 bases from J, with 18 bases between. The germline V gene has CDR1 SEHNR and CDR2 FQNEAQ (reference sequence). The CDR3 runs to 14 residues. TCRdb reprocessed the 5' RACE reads via MiXCR and lists one record per CDR3 protein. The data contain some 560,000 distinct CDR3 sequences, less than 20% of them singletons. The clonotype comes from a man between 18 and 29 years old who received the YFV17D yellow fever vaccine. Source: PBMCs, taken about 5 days after the first yellow fever vaccination. The chain links TRBV7-9 to TRBJ2-7; D is tentatively TRBD1 or TRBD2 (5 bases each). CDR3 in amino acids: CASSPRDGQWEQYF. CDR3 bases: TGTGCCAGCAGCCCCCGGGACGGCCAATGGGAGCAGTACTTC.